These T cell receptor beta chains were read from a single sample in a study of cytomegalovirus exposure and HLA in healthy donors. The assay was immunoSEQ multiplex PCR, and TCRdb's table has in-frame clones only and misses some. The sample has about 79,000 clones; more than 85% are singletons. The source material was PBMCs. These receptors were obtained from a woman in her thirties in good health and CMV-seronegative. Each CDR3 is given with its conserved first and last residue. The order of the fields is D gene, clone size, V gene, J gene, CDR3 protein, CDR3 DNA. The D gene is left open where the match is weak. Clone size, where shown, is once, few, many, or a class for clones that have expanded.

TRBD2	.	TRBV10-3	TRBJ2-7	CAISVREGYEQYF	TGTGCCATCAGTGTGCGGGAGGGCTACGAGCAGTACTTC
.	.	TRBV5-1	TRBJ2-2	CASSLVVSGSTGELFF	TGCGCCAGCAGCTTGGTGGTTAGCGGATCCACCGGGGAGCTGTTTTTT
.	.	TRBV6-1	TRBJ1-2	CASSVTDSNYGYTF	TGTGCCAGCAGTGTCACAGATTCTAACTATGGCTACACCTTC
TRBD1	.	TRBV9	TRBJ1-2	CASRGQGNYGYTF	TGTGCCAGCAGGGGACAGGGGAACTATGGCTACACCTTC
TRBD1	.	TRBV9	TRBJ2-3	CASSAGTGFTSTDTQYF	TGTGCCAGCAGCGCCGGGACAGGCTTTACTAGCACAGATACGCAGTATTTT
.	.	TRBV19	TRBJ2-7	CASSIDLGAPSYEQYF	TGTGCCAGTAGTATAGACTTGGGGGCACCGTCCTACGAGCAGTACTTC
TRBD2	.	TRBV9	TRBJ2-2	CASSARLAGDRNTGELFF	TGTGCCAGCAGCGCCCGACTAGCGGGAGATCGGAACACCGGGGAGCTGTTTTTT
.	.	TRBV6-5	TRBJ1-1	CASSRDLMNTEAFF	TGTGCCAGCAGCAGGGATCTTATGAACACTGAAGCTTTCTTT
.	.	TRBV18	TRBJ1-1	CASSRWTENTEAFF	TGTGCCAGCTCACGGTGGACTGAGAACACTGAAGCTTTCTTT
TRBD2	.	TRBV5-1	TRBJ2-5	CASSLGGGETQYF	TGCGCCAGCAGCCTGGGGGGGGGAGAGACCCAGTACTTC
.	.	TRBV7-2	TRBJ1-2	CASSLEEQGVYGYTF	TGTGCCAGCAGCTTAGAAGAACAGGGCGTCTATGGCTACACCTTC
TRBD1	few	TRBV6-1	TRBJ2-3	CASFTGGTDTQYF	TGTGCCAGCTTCACAGGGGGGACAGATACGCAGTATTTT
.	.	TRBV5-8	TRBJ2-7	CASSQQYYEQYF	TGTGCCAGCAGCCAACAGTATTACGAGCAGTACTTC
.	.	TRBV2	TRBJ2-3	CASSVRDSRYF	TGTGCCAGCAGCGTCAGGGACTCACGGTATTTT